This T cell receptor beta chain derives from a study of blood T cells in healthy people across ages. The study's findings and limits: Donors of long life had a larger count of naive CD4+ cells and greater diversity than aged donors. The study regarded diversity estimates from one million T cells as underestimates. It was not possible, with unsorted PBMCs, to conclusively compare naive and antigen-experienced cells. Expanded clonotype shifts may have been confounded, as the donors had an unknown CMV status.

This CDR3 region has 16 residues. The J segment lost 13 bases and the V segment lost 6 bases, leaving 16 bases of the junction unmatched. This clonotype was detected only a few times. Its antigen is undetermined. With a J-beta primer mix and a sample-barcoded 5' primer, a second PCR ran about 7 to 12 cycles. TCRdb recomputed calls from the 5' RACE reads with MiXCR, one row per CDR3 protein. The table lists over 500,000 distinct CDR3 sequences, around 52% of them singletons, with roughly 12% in the top ten. The sample comprised blood. V usage is TRBV12-3 or TRBV12-4 and J usage is TRBJ2-4, with 12 bases aligning to TRBD1. The receptor's source is a woman aged 80 or older in good health. The CDR3 DNA reads as TGTGCCAGCAGATCTTCCGGGACAGGGGGCTTAGATGAGCAGTACTTC. Its translation is CASRSSGTGGLDEQYF.